The clone carrying this T cell receptor beta chain occurred once. The data were obtained in a study of blood T cell repertoires in COVID-19. Study-wide context: The samples span acute and convalescent COVID-19 from the United States, Italy and Spain. Sample material is recorded as cDNA or gDNA derived from T cells, B-cell-depleted T cells, or PBMCs.

Study processing details: The assay estimated nucleated cells by amplifying reference gene primers. Using immunoSEQ multiplex PCR, the repertoire was profiled, and TCRdb retains in-frame clones only, with some absent. V, J and clone size are those of that table, while D and trimming were read from the DNA. The profile covers roughly 100,000 clones, with roughly nine tenths appearing a single time and 5% to 5.5% taken by the ten largest. The CDR3 runs 13 residues. V gave up 2 bases and J gave up 10 bases, with 11 bases separating them. Germline CDR1 reads MRHNA; CDR2 reads SNTAGT. The sequence derives from a man aged 45-65 years with acute or convalescent COVID-19. The specimen was peripheral blood. The chain carries TRBV6-4 and TRBJ1-4; D remains ambiguous. The CDR3 sequence is CASSDRPEGKLFF. CDR3 sequence (DNA): TGTGCCAGCAGTGACAGGCCCGAGGGAAAACTGTTTTTT.